Shown below are 32 T cell receptor beta chains from a single sample sequenced in a study of cytomegalovirus exposure and HLA in healthy donors. Primers for the PCR totalled 60 Vbeta and 13 Jbeta. Data came from immunoSEQ multiplex PCR; TCRdb stores just in-frame clones and leaves some out. The sample consists of about 140,000 clones, around two thirds of them appearing once. Sequenced: PBMCs. The receptors were sampled from a male donor in good health and CMV-seronegative.

The V and J genes are TRBV18 and TRBJ1-1; 9 bases align to TRBD1. The CDR3 runs 14 residues. Germline trimming cut 6 bases from V and 5 bases from J; bases unmatched to any gene: 7. Looked up from germline, CDR1 is KGHSH and CDR2 is LQKENI. DNA of the CDR3: TGTGCCAGCTCCTTAACAGGGGGCCGGACTGAAGCTTTCTTT. It is translated as CASSLTGGRTEAFF.

CDR3 residues: CASSVGIINRNTEAFF. CDR3 coding DNA: TGTGCCAGCAGCGTAGGCATAATTAACAGGAACACTGAAGCTTTCTTT. The genes are TRBV9 and TRBJ1-1; D is unclear. This CDR3 is 16 amino acids long. The V end lost 0 bases, the J end lost 1 base, and 13 bases lay between the germline ends. CDR1 and CDR2 from the germline V gene are SGDLS and YYNGEE.

The chain is built from TRBV6-6 and TRBJ2-5; TRBD2 is a possible D gene (6 bases). CDR1 and CDR2 (germline): MNHNY, SVGAGI (reference sequence). This CDR3 comprises 13 residues. Trimming left V 8 bases short and J 11 bases short, with 21 bases between. The CDR3 loop reads CASGLGPEGVQYF. The CDR3, as DNA: TGTGCCAGCGGTTTGGGGCCGGAGGGAGTGCAGTACTTC.

The chain joins TRBV15 to TRBJ2-3; 16 nucleotides agree with TRBD2. CDR1 is LNHNV, CDR2 YYDKDF, per germline (reference sequence). The J segment lost 2 bases and the V segment lost 5 bases, leaving 10 bases of the junction unmatched. The CDR3 loop spans 19 amino acids. The CDR3 sequence is CATSWGLAGGTSVTDTQYF. The CDR3 DNA reads as TGTGCCACCAGCTGGGGACTAGCGGGGGGGACCTCGGTCACAGATACGCAGTATTTT.

This clone was found a few times. The V call is TRBV28, the J call TRBJ2-7, with D possibly TRBD1 on 6 matching bases. V was trimmed by 6 bases and J by 3 bases, leaving 9 bases between them. Germline-derived CDR1 and CDR2 are MDHEN and SYDVKM. The CDR3 contains 12 residues. CDR3 nucleotides: TGTGCCAGCAGAAGGGGGAACTACGAGCAGTACTTC. It specifies CASRRGNYEQYF.

CDR3 region: CASSLAQGGKETQYF. The CDR3 DNA reads TGTGCCAGCAGCTTAGCACAGGGGGGGAAAGAGACCCAGTACTTC. The chain joins TRBV7-9 to TRBJ2-5; D is perhaps TRBD1 (8 bases). CDR3 length: 15 amino acids. V lost 0 bases and J 3 bases, leaving 11 bases between the germline ends. CDR1 and CDR2 (germline): SEHNR, FQNEAQ (reference sequence).

The chain couples TRBV2 to TRBJ2-1; possible D gene TRBD2, 6 bases. The CDR3 consists of 15 residues. The V end was cut by 1 base, the J end by 9 bases, with 16 bases between. The germline V gene has CDR1 SNHLY and CDR2 FYNNEI. The CDR3 spells CASSEVGGASVEQFF. CDR3 nucleotide sequence: TGTGCCAGCAGTGAAGTTGGAGGGGCTTCGGTTGAGCAGTTCTTC. Together with reference TRBV2 and TRBJ2-1, the CDR3 gives the full variable domain: EPEVTQTPSHQVTQMGQEVILRCVPISNHLYFYWYRQILGQKVEFLVSFYNNEISEKSEIFDDQFSVERPDGSNFTLKIRSTKLEDSAMYFCASSEVGGASVEQFFGPGTRLTVL.

The chain has TRBV7-9 and TRBJ1-1; 7 positions agree with TRBD1. The CDR3 totals 14 residues. V was clipped by 5 bases and J by 3 bases; unmatched bases: 6. Germline assignment: CDR1 SEHNR and CDR2 FQNEAQ (reference sequence). CDR3: CASSPATGDTEAFF. The DNA of the CDR3 is TGTGCCAGCAGCCCCGCCACAGGGGACACTGAAGCTTTCTTT.

A few counts support this clone. The rearrangement links TRBV5-4 to TRBJ2-5, with 7 bases identical to TRBD1. The end of the DNA aligns better with TRBJ2-7, so the J call may be wrong. The CDR3 spans 18 residues. CDR1 is SGHNT, CDR2 YYREEE, per germline (reference sequence). CDR3 sequence: CASSLGQARRGVIYEQYF. Here the CDR3 DNA reads TGTGCCAGCAGCTTAGGACAGGCGCGTCGGGGCGTTATTTACGAGCAGTACTTC.

The gene calls are TRBV5-1 and TRBJ2-5, with D possibly being TRBD2 (6 bases). Trimming cost V 3 bases and J 4 bases, with 16 bases left between them. In germline, CDR1 is SGHRS, CDR2 YFSETQ. The length of the CDR3 is 15 residues. CDR3 protein: CASSWGGYVRETQYF. CDR3 DNA sequence: TGCGCCAGCAGCTGGGGAGGCTATGTAAGAGAGACCCAGTACTTC. The full variable domain, completed using reference TRBV5-1 and TRBJ2-5, is KAGVTQTPRYLIKTRGQQVTLSCSPISGHRSVSWYQQTPGQGLQFLFEYFSETQRNKGNFPGRFSGRQFSNSRSEMNVSTLELGDSALYLCASSWGGYVRETQYFGPGTRLLVL.

This rearrangement joins TRBV6-6 to TRBJ1-1, with 12 nucleotides matching TRBD1. This CDR3 comprises 15 residues. CDR1 is MNHNY, CDR2 SVGAGI, per germline (reference sequence). V was clipped by 5 bases and J by 4 bases; unmatched bases: 5. CDR3 sequence reads: CASSEGQGAVTEAFF. As DNA, the CDR3 is TGTGCCAGCAGTGAGGGACAGGGGGCTGTCACTGAAGCTTTCTTT.

This clone was seen a single time. The rearrangement joins TRBV28 to TRBJ2-5; TRBD2 aligns across 9 bases. The V segment lost 6 bases and the J segment 3 bases; nucleotides outside the gene matches: 8. This CDR3 is built from 15 residues. Germline lookup yields CDR1 MDHEN and CDR2 SYDVKM. The CDR3 DNA reads as TGTGCCAGCAGAGGCGGGGGGGCATTTGAAGAGACCCAGTACTTC. Translating it yields CASRGGGAFEETQYF.

J is TRBJ2-1 and V is TRBV11-1; D is possibly TRBD1 (5 bases). This CDR3 is built from 16 residues. Germline V gene data show CDR1 as SGHAT and CDR2 as FQDESV (reference sequence). Trimming pared 4 bases from V and 0 bases from J, leaving 13 bases between. The CDR3 sequence: CASSSVAGPSYNEQFF. Here the CDR3 DNA reads TGTGCCAGCAGCTCCGTAGCAGGGCCCTCCTACAATGAGCAGTTCTTC.

This chain uses TRBV5-1 with TRBJ1-1; TRBD1 aligns across 10 bases. This CDR3 is 17 amino acids long. Germline CDR1 reads SGHRS; CDR2 reads YFSETQ. With 4 bases clipped from V and 2 bases from J, the junction kept 11 bases outside the gene matches. CDR3 in amino acids: CASSLGQGRSRNTEAFF. The CDR3 DNA reads TGCGCCAGCAGCCTGGGACAGGGGAGGTCCCGAAACACTGAAGCTTTCTTT. The variable domain in full, with the rest retrieved from reference TRBV5-1 and TRBJ1-1, is KAGVTQTPRYLIKTRGQQVTLSCSPISGHRSVSWYQQTPGQGLQFLFEYFSETQRNKGNFPGRFSGRQFSNSRSEMNVSTLELGDSALYLCASSLGQGRSRNTEAFFGQGTRLTVV.

Only one count was recorded for this clone. This chain uses TRBV11-3 with TRBJ2-1; a possible D gene is TRBD2 (5 bases). Germline V lookup: CDR1 SGHNT, CDR2 YENEEA. With 4 bases removed from V and 8 bases from J, the gap between germline ends came to 27 bases. This CDR3 is built from 18 residues. In DNA, the CDR3 is TGTGCCAGCAGCTCGCGGACTCAGAGCTCTTATTCTCTCGATGAGCAGTTCTTC. It encodes CASSSRTQSSYSLDEQFF.

This clone was seen only a few times. The rearrangement joins TRBV7-3 to TRBJ1-1; maybe TRBD1 (6 bases). The CDR3 is 13 residues long. CDR1 and CDR2 from the germline V gene are SGHTA and FQGTGA. V lost 3 bases and J lost 4, with 9 bases in between. CDR3: CASSLGGPTEAFF. The CDR3 nucleotides are TGTGCCAGCAGCTTGGGGGGGCCCACTGAAGCTTTCTTT.

This clone was seen once. This chain links TRBV19 with TRBJ2-5; 8 bases line up with TRBD1. The CDR3 spans 15 residues. Germline trimming cut 6 bases from V and 4 bases from J; bases unmatched to any gene: 10. CDR1 LNHDA and CDR2 SQIVND come from the germline V gene (reference sequence). Here the CDR3 reads CASSRSTGDGETQYF. In nucleotides, the CDR3 is TGTGCCAGTAGCCGCTCGACAGGGGATGGAGAGACCCAGTACTTC.

The J gene is TRBJ2-5, the V gene TRBV7-3; D remains unclear. From germline, CDR1 is SGHTA and CDR2 FQGTGA. V lost 2 bases to trimming and J lost 2 bases, with 6 bases between them. The CDR3 has 13 residues. The CDR3 DNA follows: TGTGCCAGCAGCTTACGCGGTCAAGAGACCCAGTACTTC. This gives the protein CASSLRGQETQYF.

The chain joins TRBV6-1 to TRBJ1-5; 7 nucleotides agree with TRBD1. Looked up from germline, CDR1 is MNHNS and CDR2 is SASEGT. Trimming removed 5 bases from V and 0 bases from J; junction bases left unmatched: 4. This CDR3 spans 15 amino acids. DNA of the CDR3: TGTGCCAGCAGTCCCGGGACAGATAGCAATCAGCCCCAGCATTTT. This codes for CASSPGTDSNQPQHF.

The V gene is TRBV6-5, the J gene TRBJ1-1; D remains unclear. Trimming cost V 3 bases and J 5 bases, with 10 bases left between them. This CDR3 is built from 13 residues. Germline loops: CDR1 MNHEY, CDR2 SVGAGI. For the CDR3, the DNA is TGTGCCAGCAGTTATAAGGGAGAAACTGAAGCTTTCTTT. Protein: CASSYKGETEAFF.

The CDR3 spells CASSRTTSGKSSYNEQFF. DNA of the CDR3: TGTGCCAGCAGCCGAACGACTAGCGGTAAGAGCTCCTACAATGAGCAGTTCTTC. The chain joins TRBV5-4 to TRBJ2-1; 9 bases align to TRBD2. Germline lookup yields CDR1 SGHNT and CDR2 YYREEE (reference sequence). The V segment lost 4 bases and the J segment 0 bases; nucleotides outside the gene matches: 11. CDR3 size: 18 residues.

The chain combines TRBV27 with TRBJ2-1; 7 bases are shared with TRBD2. This CDR3 spans 15 amino acids. Losses at the gene ends were 1 base for V and 4 bases for J; bases not matched to a gene: 4. The germline gives CDR1 MNHEY, CDR2 SMNVEV (reference sequence). DNA for the CDR3: TGTGCCAGCAGTTTATGGGACTACCGATACAATGAGCAGTTCTTC. This codes for CASSLWDYRYNEQFF.

This chain uses TRBV7-2 with TRBJ2-3; TRBD2 is a possible D gene (5 bases). The CDR3 covers 12 residues. V dropped 1 base and J dropped 10 bases, with 9 bases sitting between them. Germline V gives CDR1 SGHTA, CDR2 FQGNSA. CDR3 protein: CASSLDLGAQYF. The CDR3 DNA is TGTGCCAGCAGCTTAGACCTCGGGGCGCAGTATTTT.

The chain carries TRBV18 and TRBJ1-1, with D perhaps matching TRBD1 (5 bases). Trimming removed 1 base from V and 0 bases from J, with 12 bases in between. The CDR3 is 16 residues long. Germline V lookup: CDR1 KGHSH, CDR2 LQKENI. CDR3 in amino acids: CASSPRVTDMNTEAFF. CDR3 nucleotides: TGTGCCAGCTCACCACGAGTGACAGATATGAACACTGAAGCTTTCTTT.

The chain couples TRBV25-1 to TRBJ2-1; TRBD2 matches at 13 bases. J gave up 3 bases and V 0 bases, and 2 bases lay outside the gene matches. Per germline, CDR1 MGHDK and CDR2 SYGVNS. The CDR3 loop spans 17 amino acids. The CDR3 region has the DNA TGTGCCAGCAGTGAATATCGGACTAGCGGGGGCTACAATGAGCAGTTCTTC. Protein: CASSEYRTSGGYNEQFF.

The rearrangement joins TRBV7-8 to TRBJ2-7; D perhaps matches TRBD1 (6 bases). The V end was cut by 5 bases, the J end by 3 bases, with 11 bases between. Germline loops: CDR1 SGHVS, CDR2 FQNEAQ. The CDR3 runs 13 residues. As DNA, the CDR3 is TGTGCCAGCAGCCACGGACAGCACTACGAGCAGTACTTC. This codes for CASSHGQHYEQYF.

This clone was counted a few times. The V gene is TRBV14, the J gene TRBJ1-4; possibly TRBD1 for D (5 bases). The germline V gene has CDR1 SGHDN and CDR2 FVKESK. CDR3 size: 14 residues. V lost 0 bases to trimming and J lost 7 bases, with 9 bases between them. The CDR3 region has the DNA TGTGCCAGCAGCCAAGAAACGGGGGGTGAAAAACTGTTTTTT. Its translation is CASSQETGGEKLFF.

This clone was seen a single time. The chain couples TRBV9 to TRBJ2-1, with D unresolved. The CDR3 sequence is 12 residues long. Trimming took 5 bases from V and 5 from J, leaving 8 bases between them. Germline CDR1 SGDLS, CDR2 YYNGEE. CDR3 in amino acids: CASSPNDNEQFF. CDR3 bases: TGTGCCAGCAGTCCTAATGACAATGAGCAGTTCTTC.

V and J are TRBV7-3 and TRBJ2-7, with 8 bases aligning to TRBD2. The CDR3 length is 16 residues. J gave up 0 bases and V 10 bases, and 14 bases lay outside the gene matches. CDR1 is SGHTA, CDR2 FQGTGA, per germline. CDR3 sequence: CATGGGPPPSSYEQYF. Here the CDR3 DNA reads TGTGCCACGGGCGGGGGGCCTCCCCCGAGCTCCTACGAGCAGTACTTC. The complete variable domain, with remaining parts taken from reference TRBV7-3 and TRBJ2-7, reads GAGVSQTPSNKVTEKGKYVELRCDPISGHTALYWYRQSLGQGPEFLIYFQGTGAADDSGLPNDRFFAVRPEGSVSTLKIQRTERGDSAVYLCATGGGPPPSSYEQYFGPGTRLTVT.

The rearrangement joins TRBV14 to TRBJ1-4; no clear D. The V gene's germline CDR1 is SGHDN and CDR2 FVKESK. Trimming took off 2 bases at V and 7 bases at J, with 5 bases between the two ends. The CDR3 loop spans 12 amino acids. The CDR3 nucleotides read TGTGCCAGCAGCCAATTTCGTGAAAAACTGTTTTTT. Its protein product is CASSQFREKLFF.

This clone was seen a single time. This chain uses TRBV9 with TRBJ2-7; 8 bases agree with TRBD1. CDR3 length: 15 residues. V shed 3 bases, J shed 0 bases, and the junction held 5 bases outside the gene matches. CDR1 and CDR2 from the germline V gene are SGDLS and YYNGEE. CDR3 DNA: TGTGCCAGCAGCGCAGGGGGCGCCTCCTCCTACGAGCAGTACTTC. This sequence encodes CASSAGGASSYEQYF.

The rearrangement uses TRBV5-1 and TRBJ1-3; TRBD1 agrees at 7 bases. J gave up 1 base and V 4 bases, and 8 bases lay outside the gene matches. The CDR3 covers 16 residues. Germline V lookup: CDR1 SGHRS, CDR2 YFSETQ. The CDR3 is CASSDDRAPSGNTIYF. The CDR3 DNA is TGCGCCAGCAGCGATGACAGGGCTCCTTCTGGAAACACCATATATTTT.